This T cell receptor (beta chain) was obtained from a study of blood T cells in healthy people across ages (dated by TCRdb to 2015 to 2017). The study in broad terms: In model experiments, template switching captured roughly one uniquely barcoded TCR beta cDNA molecule for every two T cells. Age-related changes in TCR beta repertoire diversity were measured in the study by deep sequencing normalized with unique cDNA molecular identifiers. The donors were divided into four age groups: young (average around 15 years), middle-aged (approximately 42), aged (roughly 60) and long-lived (around 87). To avoid experimental bias, donors of different ages were distributed randomly across sequencing lanes. Using the same blood draw, the study looked at two additional independent replicas of 1 million unique cDNA reads for two donors, one aged 18 to 30 and the other aged 80 or older. Here is what the overall study found, with its caveats: Because donor CMV infection status was unknown, age-related changes in expanded clonotypes were potentially confounded. Observed TCR beta diversity per million T cells fell roughly linearly with age, and a significant reduction was already apparent by age approximately 41. Compared with the aged group, the long-lived group had more naive CD4+ T cells, fewer expanded clones and increased TCR diversity, suggesting age selection. Since profiling was done on bulk unsorted PBMCs, naive and antigen-experienced compartments could not be conclusively compared. There was a strong correlation between observed TCR beta diversity and the percentage of naive T cells measured by flow cytometry. Estimates of total diversity based on one million sequenced T cells were considered lower bounds and underestimates.

Libraries were built with 5' RACE. TCRdb records Illumina HiSeq 2500 as the sequencer. A second PCR of about 7 to 12 cycles was run with a J-beta primer mix and a sample-barcoded 5' primer. A template-switch 5' adaptor carrying 12 random nucleotides introduced a unique molecular identifier onto each TCR beta cDNA molecule. Each sample yielded at least 3 million CDR3-containing paired-end reads. The Mint cDNA synthesis kit, primed by a TRBC-specific oligonucleotide, was used to synthesize first-strand cDNA from all RNA. Following uracil-DNA glycosylase treatment, all cDNA underwent a first 18-cycle PCR with the universal primers M1SS and BC2_uni_R. Per the original workflow: Each sample was normalized by randomly selecting 1 million high-quality reads, each carrying a distinct molecular identifier. Reads with shared molecular identifiers were discarded instead of being binned into consensus sequences. MiTCR, set to a Q25 quality threshold and the strictest error-elimination algorithm, was used for CDR3 identification, clonotype clustering and error correction. Lower-bound total TCR beta diversity was estimated with a nonparametric unseen species model using Euler transformation. In-frame beta chains were kept once TCRdb had trimmed the public reads at Q25 with fastp and called clones with MiXCR. Every entry covers one CDR3 protein and lists the most common genes and DNA from its rows. TCRdb, not the authors, supplied the V and J calls. This sample comprises 850,000 to 1,100,000 distinct CDR3 sequences, roughly two fifths of them detected only once. The ten largest clones take up around 14% of the sample.

CDR1 and CDR2 are read off the germline V gene as SNHLY and FYNNEI. The CDR3, from cysteine to phenylalanine, totals 14 residues. Only the CDR3 DNA stays, 42 bases, in frame from base 1. V gives up 7 bases and J gives up 3 bases, and the segment between their germline ends measures 13 bases. Donors were about 36 systemically healthy Caucasian individuals from Russia aged roughly 6 to 95 years. Roughly 11 milliliters of peripheral blood were drawn from each donor into EDTA-treated Vacutainer tubes. Ficoll-Paque density-gradient centrifugation was used to isolate PBMCs, with at least 6.5 million per sample. Trizol reagent was used to extract total RNA from PBMCs, with at least 5 micrograms per sample. For every donor, flow cytometry on a PBMC aliquot measured the percentage of naive CD45RAhigh/CD27high T cells. This clonotype was observed a handful of times. Its antigen target is currently unknown. No much larger clone is present one base from it, and per-base qualities are unavailable.

The source of this sequence is a man aged 18 to 30 in good health. Recombination connected TRBV2 to TRBJ1-5; the D gene lacks a confident call. The material sequenced was blood. Read as DNA, the sequence is TGTGCCAGCAATCGTGGCTTCCCCAATCAGCCCCAGCATTTT. Translated, it gives CASNRGFPNQPQHF.